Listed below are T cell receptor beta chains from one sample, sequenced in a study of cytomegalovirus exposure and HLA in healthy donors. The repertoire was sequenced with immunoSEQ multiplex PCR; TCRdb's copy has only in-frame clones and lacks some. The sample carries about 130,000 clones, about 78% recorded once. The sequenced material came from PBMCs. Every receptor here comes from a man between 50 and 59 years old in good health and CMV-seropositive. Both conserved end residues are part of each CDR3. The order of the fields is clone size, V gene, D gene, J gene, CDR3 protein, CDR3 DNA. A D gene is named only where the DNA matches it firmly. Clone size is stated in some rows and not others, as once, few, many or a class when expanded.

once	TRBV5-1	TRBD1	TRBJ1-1	CASRGPRMGQLAMNTEAFF	TGCGCCAGCAGGGGGCCAAGAATGGGACAGCTAGCCATGAACACTGAAGCTTTCTTT
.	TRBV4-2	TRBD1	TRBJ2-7	CASSQDSHNRGVYEQYF	TGTGCCAGCAGCCAAGATTCGCACAACAGGGGGGTTTACGAGCAGTACTTC
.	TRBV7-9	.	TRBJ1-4	CASSRGTSNEKLFF	TGTGCCAGCAGCCGAGGGACAAGTAATGAAAAACTGTTTTTT
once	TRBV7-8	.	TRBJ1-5	CATVEGYSQPQHF	TGTGCCACAGTGGAGGGGTACAGTCAGCCCCAGCATTTT
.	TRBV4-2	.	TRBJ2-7	CASSLPGTNYEQYF	TGTGCCAGCAGCCTACCCGGGACAAACTACGAGCAGTACTTC
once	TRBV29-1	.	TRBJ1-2	CSVEAEGEGYTF	TGCAGCGTTGAAGCGGAGGGTGAAGGCTACACCTTC
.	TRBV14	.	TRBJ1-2	CASSQVRGGASYGYTF	TGTGCCAGCAGCCAAGTCCGGGGTGGAGCAAGCTATGGCTACACCTTC
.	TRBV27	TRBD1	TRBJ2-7	CASSPGQGAYEQYF	TGTGCCAGCAGTCCCGGACAGGGGGCCTACGAGCAGTACTTC
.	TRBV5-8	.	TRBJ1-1	CASNLTEGMDTEAFF	TGTGCCAGCAACTTAACCGAGGGAATGGACACTGAAGCTTTCTTT
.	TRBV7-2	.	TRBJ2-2	CASSQVGHQNTGELFF	TGTGCCAGCAGCCAGGTCGGCCACCAGAACACCGGGGAGCTGTTTTTT
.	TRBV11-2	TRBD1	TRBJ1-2	CASSSRTGSHGYTF	TGTGCCAGCAGCTCAAGGACAGGGTCACATGGCTACACCTTC
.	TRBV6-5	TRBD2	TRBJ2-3	CASSYSLAGAADTQYF	TGTGCCAGCAGTTATTCGCTAGCGGGAGCAGCAGATACGCAGTATTTT
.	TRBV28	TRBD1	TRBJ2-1	CASSLGRTGGHNEQFF	TGTGCCAGCAGTTTGGGCAGGACAGGGGGACACAATGAGCAGTTCTTC
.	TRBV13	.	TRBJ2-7	CASSSYSQGTYEQYF	TGTGCCAGCAGCTCCTACTCGCAGGGGACCTACGAGCAGTACTTC
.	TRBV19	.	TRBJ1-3	CASSRGLGNTIYF	TGTGCCAGTAGTAGGGGCTTGGGGAACACCATATATTTT
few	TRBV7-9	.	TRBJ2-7	CASSLRGLYEQYF	TGTGCCAGCAGCTTAAGGGGACTCTACGAGCAGTACTTC
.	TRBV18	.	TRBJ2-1	CASSPGAGEQFF	TGTGCCAGCTCACCAGGGGCAGGTGAGCAGTTCTTC
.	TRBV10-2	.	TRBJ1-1	CASSDWGLGDTEAFF	TGCGCCAGCAGTGATTGGGGACTAGGGGACACTGAAGCTTTCTTT
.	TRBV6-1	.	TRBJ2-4	CASSPVGGSKNIQYF	TGTGCCAGCAGCCCCGTCGGAGGGTCCAAAAACATTCAGTACTTC
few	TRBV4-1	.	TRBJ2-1	CASSQAATASDHEQFF	TGCGCCAGCAGCCAAGCGGCGACAGCTTCCGACCATGAGCAGTTCTTC
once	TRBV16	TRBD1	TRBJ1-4	CASSLPGQGGEKLFF	TGTGCCAGCAGCCTACCGGGACAGGGGGGCGAAAAACTGTTTTTT
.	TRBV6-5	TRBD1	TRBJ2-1	CASRGQGFAYNEQFF	TGTGCCAGCAGAGGACAGGGATTTGCCTACAATGAGCAGTTCTTC
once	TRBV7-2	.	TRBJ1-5	CASSLVGDSNQPQHF	TGTGCCAGCAGCTTAGTAGGGGATAGCAATCAGCCCCAGCATTTT
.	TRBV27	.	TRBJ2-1	CASSSRTLYNEQFF	TGTGCCAGCAGTTCCCGGACACTCTACAATGAGCAGTTCTTC
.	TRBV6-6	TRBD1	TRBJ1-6	CASSYLSTGSNSPLHF	TGTGCCAGCAGTTACCTATCGACAGGGAGTAATTCACCCCTCCACTTT
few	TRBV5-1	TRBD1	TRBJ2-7	CASSSSGQGSNEQYF	TGCGCCAGCAGCTCTTCCGGACAGGGTAGCAACGAGCAGTACTTC
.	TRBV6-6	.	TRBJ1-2	CASRTEDYGYTF	TGTGCCAGTCGGACGGAGGACTATGGCTACACCTTC
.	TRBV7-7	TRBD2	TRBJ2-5	CASSSRAGVETQYF	TGTGCTAGCAGCTCCAGGGCGGGAGTGGAGACCCAGTACTTC
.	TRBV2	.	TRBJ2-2	CASSDIPRANTGELFF	TGTGCCAGCAGTGATATACCCAGGGCGAACACCGGGGAGCTGTTTTTT
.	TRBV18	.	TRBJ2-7	CASSPRSREDEQYF	TGTGCCAGCTCACCAAGGTCCAGGGAAGACGAGCAGTACTTC
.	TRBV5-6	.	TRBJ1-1	CASSRGGFTEAFF	TGTGCCAGCAGCCGAGGGGGTTTCACTGAAGCTTTCTTT
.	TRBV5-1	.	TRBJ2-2	CASSASPTNTGELFF	TGCGCCAGTTCCGCTAGTCCGACGAACACCGGGGAGCTGTTTTTT
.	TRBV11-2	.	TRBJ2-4	CASSPGRAAKNIQYF	TGTGCCAGCAGCCCAGGCCGAGCAGCCAAAAACATTCAGTACTTC
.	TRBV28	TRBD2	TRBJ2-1	CASSPGTTYNEQFF	TGTGCCAGCAGCCCGGGGACTACCTACAATGAGCAGTTCTTC
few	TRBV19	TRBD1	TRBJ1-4	CASVYQQGAGEKLFF	TGTGCCAGTGTATACCAACAGGGGGCAGGGGAAAAACTGTTTTTT
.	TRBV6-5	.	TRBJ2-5	CASTAGAGTQYF	TGTGCCAGCACCGCGGGTGCTGGGACCCAGTACTTC
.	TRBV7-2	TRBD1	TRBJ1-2	CASSLVPGQLTYGYTF	TGTGCCAGCAGCTTAGTGCCGGGACAGCTCACATATGGCTACACCTTC